One and the same sample provided the 22 T cell receptor beta chains below, sequenced in a study of blood T cell repertoires in COVID-19. TCRdb's copy holds only in-frame clones and misses some; the assay was immunoSEQ multiplex PCR. Here the sample spans 250,000 to 300,000 clones, 80% to 90% being singletons. The sequenced material came from peripheral blood. Receptors were obtained from a woman in her seventies with acute or convalescent COVID-19.

The V and J genes are TRBV18 and TRBJ2-6, with a possible D match to TRBD2 (6 bases). V lost 6 bases, J lost 9 bases, and 12 bases lay in between. The V gene's germline CDR1 is KGHSH and CDR2 LQKENI. This CDR3 spans 13 amino acids. The CDR3 DNA reads TGTGCCAGCTCGGAGGGACTCAACAACGTCCTGACTTTC. Its translation is CASSEGLNNVLTF.

The chain links TRBV28 to TRBJ1-4; D perhaps matches TRBD1 (5 bases). The V end lost 5 bases, the J end lost 5 bases, and 15 bases lay between the germline ends. Germline V gene lookup returns CDR1 MDHEN and CDR2 SYDVKM. This CDR3 has 15 amino acids. The CDR3 spells CASSTPGRGNEKLFF. The CDR3 nucleotides read TGTGCCAGCAGTACCCCGGGACGGGGGAATGAAAAACTGTTTTTT.

The J gene is TRBJ2-5, the V gene TRBV14; a weak D match, TRBD1 (5 bases). The V gene lost 5 bases and the J gene lost 4 bases, with 20 bases spanning the gap. Germline lookup yields CDR1 SGHDN and CDR2 FVKESK. The CDR3 covers 16 residues. The chain's CDR3 is CASSKGKGISRETQYF. Here the CDR3 DNA reads TGTGCCAGCAGCAAGGGGAAAGGAATATCGCGAGAGACCCAGTACTTC.

The chain couples TRBV6-5 to TRBJ1-2; TRBD1 is a possible D gene (6 bases). CDR1 is MNHEY, CDR2 SVGAGI, per germline. The V end lost 0 bases, the J end lost 2 bases, and 13 bases lay between the germline ends. The CDR3 runs 16 residues. Here the CDR3 DNA reads TGTGCCAGCAGTTACTCAGGGGTGCAGGGGAACTATGGCTACACCTTC. This translates into CASSYSGVQGNYGYTF.

The V gene is TRBV19, the J gene TRBJ2-1; no reliable D call. The CDR3 covers 12 residues. V was cut by 11 bases and J by 3 bases, with 11 bases left in between. Germline assignment: CDR1 LNHDA and CDR2 SQIVND (reference sequence). In nucleotides, the CDR3 is TGTGCCGTTGGGCGCCTCTACAATGAGCAGTTCTTC. Translated, it gives CAVGRLYNEQFF.

This clone was found many times. Other DNA sequences in the same sample also yield this CDR3. The chain employs TRBV2 and TRBJ2-2; tentatively, D is TRBD1 (5 bases). Germline CDR1 and CDR2: SNHLY and FYNNEI. The CDR3 totals 13 residues. The ends were cut back, 4 bases at V and 6 bases at J, with 9 bases in the middle. DNA of the CDR3: TGTGCCAGCAGTGTTCAGGGATCCGGGGAGCTGTTTTTT. Its translation is CASSVQGSGELFF. The full variable domain, completed using reference TRBV2 and TRBJ2-2, is EPEVTQTPSHQVTQMGQEVILRCVPISNHLYFYWYRQILGQKVEFLVSFYNNEISEKSEIFDDQFSVERPDGSNFTLKIRSTKLEDSAMYFCASSVQGSGELFFGEGSRLTVL.

The V gene is TRBV30, the J gene TRBJ1-5, with D tentatively TRBD1 (5 bases). V lost 1 base, J lost 6 bases, and 7 bases lay in between. CDR1 and CDR2 (germline): GTSNPN, SVGIG (reference sequence). The CDR3 contains 12 residues. This chain's CDR3 is CAWSGDSQPQHF. The DNA of the CDR3 is TGTGCCTGGAGTGGAGACAGTCAGCCCCAGCATTTT.

This clone occurred once. This chain links TRBV4-1 with TRBJ1-2, with D uncertain. Germline values: CDR1 MGHRA, CDR2 YSYEKL. The CDR3 is made up of 16 amino acids. V was clipped by 4 bases and J by 3 bases, with 18 bases between them. The CDR3 loop reads CASSPPGKRNHYGYTF. The CDR3 DNA reads as TGCGCCAGCAGCCCTCCGGGAAAACGAAATCACTATGGCTACACCTTC.

This chain uses TRBV6-5 with TRBJ2-7, with D perhaps TRBD2 (6 bases). Germline CDR1 is MNHEY and CDR2 is SVGAGI. This CDR3 spans 15 amino acids. V was clipped by 0 bases and J by 3 bases, with 12 bases between them. CDR3 loop: CASSYSSGRRYEQYF. In DNA, the CDR3 is TGTGCCAGCAGTTACTCCTCAGGGAGGCGCTACGAGCAGTACTTC.

This chain links TRBV4-2 with TRBJ1-3; tentative D call: TRBD1 (5 bases). The CDR3 spans 15 residues. The germline V and J ends were trimmed by 1 base and 4 bases, with 11 bases remaining between them. Per the germline V gene, CDR1 is LGHNA and CDR2 is YNFKEQ. The CDR3 sequence is CASSQAGYGGNTIYF. The CDR3 DNA sequence: TGTGCCAGCAGCCAAGCAGGGTATGGAGGAAACACCATATATTTT.

A single count supports this clone. The chain recombines TRBV5-6 with TRBJ2-7; 11 bases match TRBD2. Germline lookup yields CDR1 SGHDT and CDR2 YYEEEE. Germline trimming cut 4 bases from V and 6 bases from J; bases unmatched to any gene: 12. The CDR3 consists of 16 residues. Written as DNA, the CDR3 is TGTGCCAGCAGCACCCGACGCGGGACTAGCGGACGCGAGCAGTACTTC. Translating it yields CASSTRRGTSGREQYF.

This clone was recorded once. The V call is TRBV3-1 (or the pseudogene TRBV3-2), the J call TRBJ2-3; D possibly corresponds to TRBD2 (5 bases). Germline assignment: CDR1 LGHDT and CDR2 YNNKEL (reference sequence). The CDR3 has 14 amino acids. The V end was cut by 4 bases, the J end by 6 bases, with 14 bases between. The CDR3 bases are TGTGCCAGCAGCCTGAGAGGGCCCCCGGATACGCAGTATTTT. Its translation is CASSLRGPPDTQYF.

The chain combines TRBV6-4 with TRBJ1-1; possible D gene TRBD1, 5 bases. This CDR3 is built from 15 residues. The V and J ends lost 0 bases and 5 bases respectively, with 13 bases between them. The germline V gene encodes CDR1 MRHNA and CDR2 SNTAGT. In DNA, the CDR3 is TGTGCCAGCAGTGACTCAAACCAGGGAAGGACTGAAGCTTTCTTT. As protein: CASSDSNQGRTEAFF.

The chain uses TRBV30 and TRBJ1-1; 8 bases are shared with TRBD1. V lost 4 bases to trimming and J lost 4 bases; unmatched junction nucleotides: 5. Per germline, CDR1 GTSNPN and CDR2 SVGIG (reference sequence). The CDR3 has 13 residues. The CDR3, as DNA: TGTGCCTGGACCCAAACAGGGGGCACTGAAGCTTTCTTT. It encodes CAWTQTGGTEAFF.

The gene calls are TRBV6-5 and TRBJ1-1, with TRBD1 identical over 12 bases. J gave up 1 base and V 8 bases, and 2 bases lay outside the gene matches. The V gene's germline CDR1 is MNHEY and CDR2 SVGAGI. The CDR3 contains 14 residues. The CDR3 spells CASRDRGRNTEAFF. In nucleotides, the CDR3 is TGTGCCAGCCGGGACAGGGGGCGGAACACTGAAGCTTTCTTT.

The chain combines TRBV2 with TRBJ1-4; D might be TRBD1 (5 bases). Germline CDR1 reads SNHLY; CDR2 reads FYNNEI. Trimming took 4 bases from V and 3 from J, leaving 12 bases between them. This CDR3 has 15 residues. Written as DNA, the CDR3 is TGTGCCAGCAGTGCGCTGCAGGGTGCTAATGAAAAACTGTTTTTT. Translated: CASSALQGANEKLFF.

The chain has TRBV6-6 and TRBJ2-7, with 7 bases aligning to TRBD1. From germline, CDR1 is MNHNY and CDR2 SVGAGI (reference sequence). J gave up 4 bases and V 2 bases, and 8 bases lay outside the gene matches. This CDR3 spans 15 amino acids. Here the CDR3 DNA reads TGTGCCAGCAGTTACGCACCGGGACAGAATTACGAGCAGTACTTC. This encodes CASSYAPGQNYEQYF.

The gene calls are TRBV3-1 (or the pseudogene TRBV3-2) and TRBJ1-2, with 7 bases fitting TRBD1. The CDR3 runs 16 residues. Germline CDR1 and CDR2: LGHDT and YNNKEL (reference sequence). Losses at the gene ends were 4 bases for V and 2 bases for J; bases not matched to a gene: 10. The CDR3 DNA reads TGTGCCAGCAGCCCAAAGGGAAAGGGGGCCAACTATGGCTACACCTTC. This translates into CASSPKGKGANYGYTF.

This clone was counted once. The chain joins TRBV24-1 to TRBJ1-5; the D is unclear. Trimming removed 5 bases from V and 4 bases from J, with 11 bases in between. CDR3 length: 14 residues. CDR1 is KGHDR, CDR2 SFDVKD, per germline. In nucleotides, the CDR3 is TGTGCCACCAGTGGGGGAGGGCGTAATCAGCCCCAGCATTTT. Protein sequence: CATSGGGRNQPQHF.

The V call is TRBV25-1, the J call TRBJ1-1; D is perhaps TRBD1 (6 bases). The CDR3 extends over 12 amino acids. V was pared by 8 bases and J by 4 bases, with 11 bases between. Germline-derived CDR1 and CDR2 are MGHDK and SYGVNS. The CDR3 nucleotides read TGTGCCAGCGGTAGGGGGGGCACTGAAGCTTTCTTT. As protein: CASGRGGTEAFF.

V gene TRBV21-1 combines with J gene TRBJ1-1; the table's TRBD1 call for D was not verified on the DNA. TRBV21-1 is recorded as a pseudogene. The CDR3 covers 14 residues. CDR3 coding DNA: TGTGCCAGCAGCAAAGAGTTTCGGTGGGCAGAAGCTTTCTTT. Protein product: CASSKEFRWAEAFF.

The chain joins TRBV6-5 to TRBJ1-5; the D is unclear. Germline V gene lookup returns CDR1 MNHEY and CDR2 SVGAGI. The CDR3 runs 13 residues. Trimming cost V 0 bases and J 7 bases, with 7 bases left between them. CDR3: CASSYSIEQPQHF. CDR3 nucleotides: TGTGCCAGCAGTTACTCAATCGAGCAGCCCCAGCATTTT.